The 17 T cell receptor beta chains listed next were all sequenced from one sample in a study of human T cells and chemical hapten exposure. TCRdb used MiXCR to reprocess the RACE reads, holding one entry per CDR3 protein. Here the sample spans 84,000 or so distinct CDR3 sequences, 8.5% being singletons. Time point indicated: pre-sensitization, week 0. Treatment meaning: therapeutic diphenylcyclopropenone sensitization with weekly scalp DPC. The starting material was whole blood, obtained in connection with sensitization to the hapten diphenylcyclopropenone (DPC). These TCRs come from a man aged 35-49 years with alopecia areata. Some clones in this sample may be carry-over from other donors' samples.

This clonotype was seen repeatedly, ten times or more. V usage is TRBV29-1 and J usage is TRBJ2-3, with D unclear. From germline, CDR1 is SQVTM and CDR2 ANQGSEA. Trimming pared 4 bases from V and 0 bases from J, leaving 8 bases between. The CDR3 has 13 residues. The CDR3 protein is CSVGRTSTDTQYF. The CDR3 DNA reads TGCAGCGTTGGGAGAACCAGCACAGATACGCAGTATTTT.

This clonotype turned up a few times. The chain uses TRBV28 and TRBJ1-1, with 7 bases aligning to TRBD1. V lost 7 bases to trimming and J lost 6 bases; unmatched junction nucleotides: 11. Germline V gene sequence: CDR1 MDHEN, CDR2 SYDVKM. The CDR3 extends over 14 amino acids. The CDR3 reads CASKPGGIVSEAFF. The CDR3 nucleotides read TGTGCCAGCAAACCAGGGGGGATAGTATCTGAAGCTTTCTTT.

In this sample, this clonotype turned up many times. The chain is built from TRBV7-2 and TRBJ2-3; 10 nucleotides match TRBD2. The CDR3 is 14 residues long. The V gene end was trimmed by 2 bases and the J gene end by 4 bases; junction bases not matched to a gene: 0. From germline, CDR1 is SGHTA and CDR2 FQGNSA. The CDR3 nucleotides are TGTGCCAGCAGCTTACTAGCGGGAGCAGATACGCAGTATTTT. Translated: CASSLLAGADTQYF.

Sample share makes this clonotype medium-sized. The chain links TRBV6-2 or TRBV6-3 to TRBJ2-1, with 15 bases that match TRBD2. This CDR3 contains 17 residues. V lost 7 bases, J lost 7 bases, and 11 bases stayed unmatched. In germline, CDR1 is MNHEY, CDR2 SVGEGT. The CDR3 reads CASNTPRGTSGRNEQFF. The CDR3 nucleotides are TGTGCCAGCAACACGCCACGCGGGACTAGCGGGAGGAATGAGCAGTTCTTC.

This clonotype was seen repeatedly, ten times or more. The rearrangement links TRBV5-1 to TRBJ2-5, with D perhaps matching TRBD2 (5 bases). CDR3 size: 15 residues. Trimming took 0 bases from V and 3 from J, leaving 12 bases between them. In germline, CDR1 is SGHRS, CDR2 YFSETQ. Here the CDR3 DNA reads TGCGCCAGCAGCTTGGTAAGCGGAGCGGAAGAGACCCAGTACTTC. As protein: CASSLVSGAEETQYF.

This clonotype appeared a few times. The CDR3 reads CSAVRSGQGQYGYTF. CDR3 nucleotides: TGCAGTGCAGTTAGAAGTGGACAGGGCCAATATGGCTACACCTTC. The chain joins TRBV20-1 to TRBJ1-2; 8 bases align to TRBD1. CDR3 size: 15 residues. V was clipped by 6 bases and J by 5 bases; unmatched bases: 14. CDR1 is DFQATT and CDR2 is SNEGSKA in the germline V gene (reference sequence).

This clonotype has a handful of counts. The J gene is TRBJ1-2, the V gene TRBV5-6, with D uncertain. Per germline, CDR1 SGHDT and CDR2 YYEEEE. V gave up 0 bases and J gave up 2 bases, with 8 bases separating them. CDR3 length equals 14 residues. The CDR3 coding sequence is TGTGCCAGCAGCTTGGTACAGAGAAACTATGGCTACACCTTC. Protein sequence: CASSLVQRNYGYTF.

This clonotype has a handful of counts. The rearrangement joins TRBV9 to TRBJ2-7, with D possibly being TRBD1 (5 bases). The V gene's germline CDR1 is SGDLS and CDR2 YYNGEE. The V and J ends lost 4 bases and 8 bases respectively, with 16 bases between them. The CDR3 length is 13 residues. As DNA, the CDR3 is TGTGCCAGCAGCCCCGGACACGTTCGACAGCAGTACGTC. Its protein is CASSPGHVRQQYV.

This clonotype occurred a few times. The J gene is TRBJ2-3, the V gene TRBV7-2; D gene uncertain. CDR1 SGHTA and CDR2 FQGNSA come from the germline V gene. This CDR3 has 13 amino acids. Deletions cut 5 bases from V and 4 bases from J, with 10 bases between. CDR3 nucleotide sequence: TGTGCCAGCAGCCCCCAAAGGCCAGATACGCAGTATTTT. Its protein is CASSPQRPDTQYF. The whole variable domain, filled in from reference TRBV7-2 and TRBJ2-3, reads GAGVSQSPSNKVTEKGKDVELRCDPISGHTALYWYRQSLGQGLEFLIYFQGNSAPDKSGLPSDRFSAERTGGSVSTLTIQRTQQEDSAVYLCASSPQRPDTQYFGPGTRLTVL.

J is TRBJ1-1 and V is TRBV3-1; 7 bases align to TRBD1. J lost 0 bases, V lost 3 bases, and 1 base had no gene match. The germline V gene encodes CDR1 LGHDT and CDR2 YNNKEL (reference sequence). This CDR3 comprises 14 residues. CDR3 sequence (DNA): TGTGCCAGCAGCCACGGACAGGTGAACACTGAAGCTTTCTTT. This codes for CASSHGQVNTEAFF. Supplemented by reference TRBV3-1 and TRBJ1-1, the full variable domain reads DTAVSQTPKYLVTQMGNDKSIKCEQNLGHDTMYWYKQDSKKFLKIMFSYNNKELIINETVPNRFSPKSPDKAHLNLHINSLELGDSAVYFCASSHGQVNTEAFFGQGTRLTVV.

The chain employs TRBV4-2 and TRBJ2-5; D ambiguous. This CDR3 region has 14 residues. V lost 0 bases and J 7 bases, leaving 12 bases between the germline ends. In germline, CDR1 is LGHNA, CDR2 YNFKEQ. In DNA, the CDR3 is TGTGCCAGCAGCCAAGATCGTGCAGCTACGACCCAGTACTTC. Its protein product is CASSQDRAATTQYF.

This clonotype was observed a handful of times. The rearrangement links TRBV6-2 or TRBV6-3 to TRBJ1-1; D remains ambiguous. CDR1 and CDR2 from the germline V gene are MNHEY and SVGEGT. CDR3 length equals 14 residues. Trimming removed 7 bases at V and 4 bases at J, with 16 bases between. CDR3 region: CASINDGVITEAFF. The CDR3 DNA reads TGTGCCAGCATCAATGACGGGGTGATCACTGAAGCTTTCTTT.

This clonotype appeared many times. The rearrangement joins TRBV29-1 to TRBJ2-2; TRBD2 aligns across 10 bases. V shed 7 bases and J 5 bases; nucleotides not matched to a gene: 7. The CDR3 is 14 residues long. The V gene's germline CDR1 is SQVTM and CDR2 ANQGSEA. The CDR3 coding sequence is TGCAGCGCCCCCGCACTAGCGGGAACCGGGGAGCTGTTTTTT. Its translation: CSAPALAGTGELFF.

Concerning this clonotype: A much larger clone lies one base from this, so it may be a read error. The genes are TRBV2 and TRBJ1-1, with D possibly matching TRBD1 (6 bases). Germline-derived CDR1 and CDR2 are SNHLY and FYNNEI. The V and J ends lost 5 bases and 4 bases respectively, with 20 bases between them. This CDR3 has 16 residues. The CDR3 nucleotides read TGTGCCAGCAGTCCCCCAGAGGGGGGGGAACGCACTGAAGCTTTCTTT. Translation gives CASSPPEGGERTEAFF.

This clonotype has ten or more counts. V is TRBV20-1 and J is TRBJ1-6; weak D call: TRBD1 (6 bases). This CDR3 spans 15 amino acids. Germline V lookup: CDR1 DFQATT, CDR2 SNEGSKA (reference sequence). V was cut by 6 bases and J by 8 bases, with 20 bases left in between. The CDR3 spells CSATGTGGFDSPLHF. The CDR3 DNA reads as TGCAGTGCCACAGGGACTGGGGGCTTCGATTCACCCCTCCACTTT.

This clonotype appeared a few times. This chain links TRBV6-2 or TRBV6-3 with TRBJ2-7; D not certain. CDR1 MNHEY and CDR2 SVGEGT come from the germline V gene. The CDR3 sequence is 11 residues long. Trimming removed 6 bases at V and 5 bases at J, with 8 bases between. Written as DNA, the CDR3 is TGTGCCAGCAGCCTGGACCACGAGCAGTACGTC. Its protein product is CASSLDHEQYV.

This clonotype showed up just a few times. The rearrangement joins TRBV13 to TRBJ2-3; 12 bases align to TRBD2. With 5 bases clipped from V and 2 bases from J, the junction kept 5 bases outside the gene matches. Germline lookup yields CDR1 PRHDT and CDR2 FYEKMQ (reference sequence). The CDR3 runs to 16 residues. Written as DNA, the CDR3 is TGTGCCAGCAGCCAACTAGCGGGAGGATTCACAGATACGCAGTATTTT. Translation: CASSQLAGGFTDTQYF. Variable domain in full (rest from reference TRBV13 and TRBJ2-3): AAGVIQSPRHLIKEKRETATLKCYPIPRHDTVYWYQQGPGQDPQFLISFYEKMQSDKGSIPDRFSAQQFSDYHSELNMSSLELGDSALYFCASSQLAGGFTDTQYFGPGTRLTVL.